One and the same sample provided the 30 T cell receptor beta chains below, sequenced in a study of blood T cell repertoires in COVID-19. The protocol was immunoSEQ multiplex PCR, while the TCRdb copy is restricted to in-frame clones and leaves out a portion. The sample lists hundreds of thousands of clones; approximately 86% were seen once. Sequencing used PBMCs or T cells enriched from blood (not recorded which). Receptors originate from a woman under 30 who had recovered from COVID-19.

The V call is TRBV6-1, the J call TRBJ1-2; 10 nucleotides match TRBD1. CDR3 length equals 16 residues. Trimming at V came to 0 bases and at J to 8 bases, leaving 9 bases not matched to a gene. Looked up from germline, CDR1 is MNHNS and CDR2 is SASEGT. The CDR3 reads CASSEAIGQGVYGYTF. The CDR3 coding sequence is TGTGCCAGCAGTGAAGCCATAGGACAGGGGGTATACGGCTACACCTTC.

This clone turned up a few times. The chain couples TRBV5-1 to TRBJ2-2, with a tentative D call TRBD1 (6 bases). CDR3 size: 15 residues. V lost 4 bases and J 2 bases, leaving 12 bases between the germline ends. Per germline, CDR1 SGHRS and CDR2 YFSETQ. The CDR3 sequence is CASSRWDTNTGELFF. The CDR3 nucleotides are TGCGCCAGCAGCCGATGGGACACCAACACCGGGGAGCTGTTTTTT.

The chain recombines TRBV4-2 with TRBJ2-1; possible D gene TRBD2, 6 bases. Germline V gene sequence: CDR1 LGHNA, CDR2 YNFKEQ. Trimming shortened V by 1 base and J by 6 bases, and 19 bases separated the two germline ends. The CDR3 sequence is 17 residues long. CDR3 coding DNA: TGTGCCAGCAGCCAAGTCGCCGGGGGTTTTTCGGCCAATGAGCAGTTCTTC. This gives the protein CASSQVAGGFSANEQFF.

This clone was recorded only once. This chain connects TRBV29-1 to TRBJ1-1; no firm D call. V lost 5 bases, J lost 1 base, and 5 bases lay in between. The CDR3 is made up of 11 amino acids. From germline, CDR1 is SQVTM and CDR2 ANQGSEA. CDR3 nucleotides: TGCAGCGTTCCAGGGAACACTGAAGCTTTCTTT. Its protein is CSVPGNTEAFF.

The chain combines TRBV4-3 with TRBJ1-1; a weak D match, TRBD1 (6 bases). CDR3 length equals 14 residues. CDR1 is LGHNA and CDR2 is YSLEER in the germline V gene. V gave up 0 bases and J gave up 8 bases, with 13 bases separating them. CDR3 sequence reads: CASSQDLGAPEAFF. The DNA for the CDR3 is TGCGCCAGCAGCCAAGATTTGGGGGCTCCGGAAGCTTTCTTT.

The CDR3 region has the DNA TGTGCCAGCTCAAGGGACAGTCTCTATGGCTACACCTTC. Its translation is CASSRDSLYGYTF. The chain has TRBV18 and TRBJ1-2; TRBD1 agrees at 7 bases. Germline CDR1 and CDR2: KGHSH and LQKENI. V was pared by 5 bases and J by 4 bases, with 4 bases of the junction left unmatched. This CDR3 comprises 13 residues. The entire variable domain, with the rest obtained from reference TRBV18 and TRBJ1-2, is as follows: NAGVMQNPRHLVRRRGQEARLRCSPMKGHSHVYWYRQLPEEGLKFMVYLQKENIIDESGMPKERFSAEFPKEGPSILRIQQVVRGDSAAYFCASSRDSLYGYTFGSGTRLTVV.

The rearrangement links TRBV4-2 to TRBJ1-3, with 7 bases matching TRBD1. The length of the CDR3 is 14 residues. After removal of 1 base from V and 10 bases from J, the junction contained 7 bases not matched to a gene. The germline V gene encodes CDR1 LGHNA and CDR2 YNFKEQ. The CDR3 protein is CASSQVTGERTIYF. The CDR3, as DNA: TGTGCCAGCAGCCAAGTTACAGGGGAACGGACCATATATTTT.

The chain has TRBV5-1 and TRBJ2-1, with TRBD1 matching 9 bases. The germline gives CDR1 SGHRS, CDR2 YFSETQ. The V segment lost 3 bases and the J segment 3 bases; nucleotides outside the gene matches: 7. The CDR3 consists of 16 residues. CDR3 bases: TGCGCCAGCAGCTGGCGACCGGGACAGGGCTACAATGAGCAGTTCTTC. Residues: CASSWRPGQGYNEQFF.

The chain combines TRBV7-3 with TRBJ2-1, with unresolved D. CDR3 length: 15 amino acids. V shed 5 bases and J shed 5 bases, with 16 bases lying between them. Looked up from germline, CDR1 is SGHTA and CDR2 is FQGTGA. The CDR3, as DNA: TGTGCCAGCAGCCAACAACCTCAAAATCACAATGAGCAGTTCTTC. It codes for CASSQQPQNHNEQFF.

This clone was seen a single time. The J gene is TRBJ1-1, the V gene TRBV6-2 or TRBV6-3; D is perhaps TRBD1 (5 bases). The CDR3 is 16 residues long. With 6 bases removed from V and 1 base from J, the gap between germline ends came to 18 bases. Per germline, CDR1 MNHEY and CDR2 SVGEGT. The CDR3, as DNA: TGTGCCAGCAGCCCCGACAGCGTACGATGGAACACTGAAGCTTTCTTT. It encodes CASSPDSVRWNTEAFF.

This clone has a single count. The rearrangement links TRBV6-2 or TRBV6-3 to TRBJ1-2; D unclear. Per the germline V gene, CDR1 is MNHEY and CDR2 is SVGEGT. V dropped 5 bases and J dropped 1 base, with 8 bases sitting between them. The CDR3 spans 13 residues. CDR3 nucleotide sequence: TGTGCCAGCAGTCCACACCTTAACTATGGCTACACCTTC. Its protein product is CASSPHLNYGYTF.

The chain employs TRBV9 and TRBJ1-2; 9 positions match TRBD1. CDR3 size: 14 residues. CDR1 and CDR2 from the germline V gene are SGDLS and YYNGEE. V trimming: 3 bases; J trimming: 8 bases; junction bases outside the gene matches: 8. CDR3 coding DNA: TGTGCCAGCAGCGCCCGGGACAGGGACCGGGGCTACACCTTC. Translation: CASSARDRDRGYTF.

This clone appeared once. CDR3 sequence: CASSSTRQGGETQYF. CDR3 nucleotides: TGTGCCAGTAGTTCCACCCGACAGGGTGGAGAGACCCAGTACTTC. The genes are TRBV19 and TRBJ2-5; TRBD1 matches 7 bases. CDR3 length equals 15 residues. The germline gives CDR1 LNHDA, CDR2 SQIVND (reference sequence). V lost 5 bases, J lost 4 bases, and 10 bases stayed unmatched.

The chain employs TRBV24-1 and TRBJ1-2; D is undetermined. CDR3 length: 15 amino acids. The germline gives CDR1 KGHDR, CDR2 SFDVKD. Deletions cut 3 bases from V and 1 base from J, with 11 bases between. CDR3 amino acids: CATSDAAAGNYGYTF. CDR3 nucleotide sequence: TGTGCCACCAGTGATGCCGCGGCTGGTAACTATGGCTACACCTTC.

In nucleotides, the CDR3 is TGTGCCAGCAGTCCACTTCGTGGGGAGAGCAATGAGCAGTTCTTC. Amino acids: CASSPLRGESNEQFF. V gene TRBV28 combines with J gene TRBJ2-1; a weak D match, TRBD2 (5 bases). The CDR3 runs 15 residues. CDR1 and CDR2 (germline): MDHEN, SYDVKM. The germline V and J ends were trimmed by 5 bases and 6 bases, with 17 bases remaining between them.

The chain uses TRBV9 and TRBJ1-2, with TRBD1 identical over 9 bases. Germline CDR1 SGDLS, CDR2 YYNGEE. CDR3 size: 16 residues. Unmatched junction bases numbered 7, after V lost 3 bases and J lost 1 base. CDR3 sequence: CASSGDRVGINYGYTF. The DNA for the CDR3 is TGTGCCAGCAGCGGGGACAGGGTCGGGATTAACTATGGCTACACCTTC.

The chain links TRBV28 to TRBJ2-1; D gene unclear. Germline V gene lookup returns CDR1 MDHEN and CDR2 SYDVKM. This CDR3 region has 12 residues. V was shortened by 5 bases and J by 9 bases, with 11 bases between the two germline ends. The CDR3 region is CASSPLIGEQFF. CDR3 sequence (DNA): TGTGCCAGCAGTCCGCTAATTGGTGAGCAGTTCTTC.

The V and J genes are TRBV3-1 (or the pseudogene TRBV3-2) and TRBJ1-5, with 9 bases matching TRBD1. With 4 bases clipped from V and 6 bases from J, the junction kept 1 base outside the gene matches. From germline, CDR1 is LGHDT and CDR2 YNNKEL (reference sequence). The CDR3 runs 13 residues. The CDR3 sequence: CASSRDRAQPQHF. The DNA for the CDR3 is TGTGCCAGCAGCCGGGACAGGGCTCAGCCCCAGCATTTT.

The chain carries TRBV5-1 and TRBJ1-1; D is uncertain. The CDR3 has 14 residues. Germline lookup yields CDR1 SGHRS and CDR2 YFSETQ. V lost 3 bases to trimming and J lost 3 bases, with 12 bases between them. This chain's CDR3 is CASSSTESYTEAFF. In DNA, the CDR3 is TGCGCCAGCAGCTCTACTGAATCTTACACTGAAGCTTTCTTT.

The rearrangement links TRBV7-3 to TRBJ2-1, with D maybe TRBD2 (5 bases). V dropped 4 bases and J dropped 6 bases, with 10 bases sitting between them. This CDR3 contains 13 residues. CDR1 is SGHTA and CDR2 is FQGTGA in the germline V gene. The CDR3 DNA is TGTGCCAGCAGCTCAGGACTTCTCAATGAGCAGTTCTTC. Protein: CASSSGLLNEQFF.

This clone was detected once. This sequence joins TRBV6-5 and TRBJ1-2, with D possibly matching TRBD1 (5 bases). V shed 1 base and J shed 1 base, with 10 bases lying between them. The CDR3 totals 15 residues. Germline loops: CDR1 MNHEY, CDR2 SVGAGI. CDR3 coding DNA: TGTGCCAGCAGTTACTTGGCAGGGAATAACTATGGCTACACCTTC. Protein: CASSYLAGNNYGYTF.

The chain employs TRBV7-2 and TRBJ1-6; TRBD1 aligns across 7 bases. The CDR3 loop spans 17 amino acids. In germline, CDR1 is SGHTA, CDR2 FQGNSA. J lost 7 bases, V lost 5 bases, and 14 bases had no gene match. The CDR3 DNA reads TGTGCCAGCAGCCCCCGACAGGGAACACTCTCGAATTCACCCCTCCACTTT. Its translation is CASSPRQGTLSNSPLHF. Together with reference TRBV7-2 and TRBJ1-6, the CDR3 gives the full variable domain: GAGVSQSPSNKVTEKGKDVELRCDPISGHTALYWYRQSLGQGLEFLIYFQGNSAPDKSGLPSDRFSAERTGGSVSTLTIQRTQQEDSAVYLCASSPRQGTLSNSPLHFGNGTRLTVT.

The V gene is TRBV28, the J gene TRBJ1-2, with 10 bases fitting TRBD1. V shed 5 bases, J shed 4 bases, and the junction held 10 bases outside the gene matches. Germline loops: CDR1 MDHEN, CDR2 SYDVKM. CDR3 length equals 16 residues. CDR3 region: CASSPGQGILSYGYTF. The CDR3 region has the DNA TGTGCCAGCAGTCCGGGACAGGGGATTCTGTCCTATGGCTACACCTTC.

The gene calls are TRBV5-1 and TRBJ2-7; 11 bases fit TRBD1. The CDR3 extends over 15 amino acids. Germline CDR1 and CDR2: SGHRS and YFSETQ. V shed 3 bases, J shed 3 bases, and the junction held 5 bases outside the gene matches. CDR3 sequence (DNA): TGCGCCAGCAGCTGGACGGACAGGGGGCACTACGAGCAGTACTTC. It is translated as CASSWTDRGHYEQYF. Full variable domain (outside the CDR3, taken from reference TRBV5-1 and TRBJ2-7): KAGVTQTPRYLIKTRGQQVTLSCSPISGHRSVSWYQQTPGQGLQFLFEYFSETQRNKGNFPGRFSGRQFSNSRSEMNVSTLELGDSALYLCASSWTDRGHYEQYFGPGTRLTVT.

This clone was observed a single time. The V gene is TRBV5-4, the J gene TRBJ2-7, with TRBD1 matching 9 bases. The germline V gene has CDR1 SGHNT and CDR2 YYREEE (reference sequence). The CDR3 has 15 amino acids. V gave up 4 bases and J gave up 5 bases; unmatched junction bases: 10. The CDR3, as DNA: TGTGCCAGCAGCGCTACAGGGGGCGGGTACGACGAGCAGTACTTC. This translates into CASSATGGGYDEQYF.

The rearrangement links TRBV24-1 to TRBJ1-6, with TRBD1 as a possible D gene (6 bases). The CDR3 loop spans 13 amino acids. V lost 9 bases, J lost 9 bases, and 14 bases lay in between. The germline gives CDR1 KGHDR, CDR2 SFDVKD. The CDR3, as DNA: TGTGCCACCCAAGGGCAGGGGTCTTCACCCCTCCACTTT. As protein: CATQGQGSSPLHF.

In this sample, this clone turned up once. V is TRBV4-2 and J is TRBJ1-2; 8 nucleotides align to TRBD1. Germline CDR1 and CDR2: LGHNA and YNFKEQ. The length of the CDR3 is 15 residues. The J segment lost 4 bases and the V segment lost 4 bases, leaving 8 bases of the junction unmatched. DNA of the CDR3: TGTGCCAGCAGCCGGGGGACAGGACAATTCTATGGCTACACCTTC. Its translation is CASSRGTGQFYGYTF.

V and J are TRBV7-3 and TRBJ2-3; 7 nucleotides line up with TRBD2. Looked up from germline, CDR1 is SGHTA and CDR2 is FQGTGA. The CDR3 sequence is 16 residues long. Unmatched junction bases numbered 10, after V lost 1 base and J lost 6 bases. The CDR3 sequence: CASSLIVGGGEDTQYF. CDR3 sequence (DNA): TGTGCCAGCAGCTTAATTGTTGGCGGGGGAGAGGATACGCAGTATTTT.

This clone has just one count. The chain is built from TRBV27 and TRBJ2-5, with 7 bases matching TRBD1. Germline values: CDR1 MNHEY, CDR2 SMNVEV (reference sequence). Trimming at V came to 7 bases and at J to 5 bases, leaving 22 bases not matched to a gene. The CDR3 has 18 amino acids. The CDR3 protein is CASTKAGTEKIYYETQYF. The CDR3 region has the DNA TGTGCCAGCACCAAGGCCGGGACAGAGAAGATTTATTACGAGACCCAGTACTTC.

This chain connects TRBV11-2 to TRBJ2-7; possible D gene TRBD1, 5 bases. The germline V and J ends were trimmed by 4 bases and 4 bases, with 8 bases remaining between them. CDR3 length equals 12 residues. Germline CDR1 and CDR2: SGHAT and FQNNGV. CDR3 coding DNA: TGTGCCAGCAGCTCGCCAGGGTACGAGCAGTACTTC. It translates to CASSSPGYEQYF.